What follows are 8 T cell receptor beta chains derived from one specimen sequenced in a study of blood T cell repertoires in COVID-19. The repertoire was sequenced with immunoSEQ multiplex PCR; TCRdb's copy has only in-frame clones and lacks some. The sample includes some 96,000 clones, around 88% of them seen just once. Input material: peripheral blood. Every receptor here comes from a human donor in a cohort sampled during active COVID-19.

V is TRBV7-9 and J is TRBJ2-3; tentative D call: TRBD2 (5 bases). The V end was cut by 4 bases, the J end by 0 bases, with 8 bases between. This CDR3 region has 14 residues. Germline V gene lookup returns CDR1 SEHNR and CDR2 FQNEAQ (reference sequence). The CDR3, as DNA: TGTGCCAGCAGCTGGCCTAGCAGCACAGATACGCAGTATTTT. Translating gives CASSWPSSTDTQYF.

The sample holds a few counts of this clone. This CDR3 reads CASSMAGSAYEQYF. In DNA, the CDR3 is TGTGCCAGTAGTATGGCAGGGTCTGCCTACGAGCAGTACTTC. The rearrangement links TRBV19 to TRBJ2-7; tentatively, D is TRBD1 (5 bases). This CDR3 is 14 amino acids long. CDR1 is LNHDA, CDR2 SQIVND, per germline (reference sequence). Trimming left V 3 bases short and J 2 bases short, with 11 bases between.

This clone was found once. The chain carries TRBV19 and TRBJ1-5, with D tentatively TRBD1 (6 bases). V gave up 1 base and J gave up 2 bases, with 12 bases separating them. Looked up from germline, CDR1 is LNHDA and CDR2 is SQIVND (reference sequence). The CDR3 is made up of 16 amino acids. The CDR3 bases are TGTGCCAGTAGTATAGCGGGGGGCAGGGGCAATCAGCCCCAGCATTTT. Its protein is CASSIAGGRGNQPQHF.

About this clone: The sample carries other DNA sequences with the same CDR3. CDR3 amino acids: CASSPKGDYGYTF. The CDR3 DNA reads as TGCGCCAGCAGTCCGAAGGGGGACTATGGCTACACCTTC. The chain joins TRBV5-1 to TRBJ1-2, with TRBD1 as a possible D gene (6 bases). Germline V lookup: CDR1 SGHRS, CDR2 YFSETQ. This CDR3 has 13 residues. V gave up 5 bases and J gave up 3 bases, with 11 bases separating them. The full variable domain, rest sourced from reference TRBV5-1 and TRBJ1-2, is KAGVTQTPRYLIKTRGQQVTLSCSPISGHRSVSWYQQTPGQGLQFLFEYFSETQRNKGNFPGRFSGRQFSNSRSEMNVSTLELGDSALYLCASSPKGDYGYTFGSGTRLTVV.

The chain has TRBV28 and TRBJ2-7, with 7 bases fitting TRBD1. Germline V lookup: CDR1 MDHEN, CDR2 SYDVKM. After removal of 3 bases from V and 1 base from J, the junction contained 6 bases not matched to a gene. This CDR3 contains 15 residues. CDR3 amino acids: CASSFEGAGSYEQYF. In nucleotides, the CDR3 is TGTGCCAGCAGTTTTGAGGGGGCAGGGTCCTACGAGCAGTACTTC.

This clone was detected only a few times. The chain has TRBV4-1 and TRBJ1-5, with 8 bases aligning to TRBD1. The CDR3 has 14 residues. The V and J ends lost 3 bases and 6 bases, in that order; junction bases with no gene match: 4. Germline V lookup: CDR1 MGHRA, CDR2 YSYEKL. DNA for the CDR3: TGCGCCAGCAGCCACGGGCAGGGGGCTCAGCCCCAGCATTTT. Translated, it gives CASSHGQGAQPQHF.

This clone has more than one count but fewer than ten. The CDR3 loop is CAISRTAMTDTQYF. CDR3 bases: TGTGCCATTTCAAGGACAGCCATGACAGATACGCAGTATTTT. The rearrangement uses TRBV6-5 and TRBJ2-3; tentatively, D is TRBD1 (6 bases). The CDR3 extends over 14 amino acids. Germline-derived CDR1 and CDR2 are MNHEY and SVGAGI. V was trimmed by 10 bases and J by 3 bases, leaving 17 bases between them.

V is TRBV15 and J is TRBJ2-3; D possibly corresponds to TRBD2 (6 bases). Germline V CDR1 and CDR2: LNHNV, YYDKDF (reference sequence). The CDR3 spans 15 residues. Trimming stripped 0 bases from V and 7 bases from J, with 14 bases between. CDR3 sequence: CATSRESGSANTQYF. The CDR3 DNA reads TGTGCCACCAGCAGAGAGAGCGGGTCCGCGAATACGCAGTATTTT.